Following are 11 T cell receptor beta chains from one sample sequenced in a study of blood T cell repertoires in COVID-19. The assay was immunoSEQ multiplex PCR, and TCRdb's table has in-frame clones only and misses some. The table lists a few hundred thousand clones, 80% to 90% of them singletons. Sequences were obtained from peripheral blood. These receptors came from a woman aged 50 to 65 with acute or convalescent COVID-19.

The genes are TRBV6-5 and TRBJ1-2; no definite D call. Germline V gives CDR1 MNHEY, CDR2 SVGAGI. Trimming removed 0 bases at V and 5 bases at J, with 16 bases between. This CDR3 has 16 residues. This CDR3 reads CASSYSRGGIGYGYTF. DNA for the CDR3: TGTGCCAGCAGTTACTCGAGAGGAGGCATCGGGTATGGCTACACCTTC.

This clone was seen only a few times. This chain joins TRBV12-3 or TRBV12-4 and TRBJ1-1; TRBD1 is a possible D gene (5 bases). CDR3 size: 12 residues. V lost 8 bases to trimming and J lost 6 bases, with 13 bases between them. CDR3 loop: CASSVGRAEAFF. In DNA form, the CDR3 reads TGTGCCAGCTCGGTGGGGCGCGCTGAAGCTTTCTTT.

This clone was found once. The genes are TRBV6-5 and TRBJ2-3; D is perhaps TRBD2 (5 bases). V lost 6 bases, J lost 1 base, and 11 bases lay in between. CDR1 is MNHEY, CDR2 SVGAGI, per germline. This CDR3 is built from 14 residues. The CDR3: CASSYQEGTDTQYF. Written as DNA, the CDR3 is TGTGCCAGCAGCTACCAGGAGGGCACAGATACGCAGTATTTT.

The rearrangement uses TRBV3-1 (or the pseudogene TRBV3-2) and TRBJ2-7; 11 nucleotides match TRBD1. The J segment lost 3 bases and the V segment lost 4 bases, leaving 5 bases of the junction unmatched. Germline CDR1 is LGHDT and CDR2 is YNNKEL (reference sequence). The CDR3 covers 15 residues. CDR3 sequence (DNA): TGTGCCAGCAGCCTCGCCGGGACAGGGGGCTACGAGCAGTACTTC. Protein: CASSLAGTGGYEQYF.

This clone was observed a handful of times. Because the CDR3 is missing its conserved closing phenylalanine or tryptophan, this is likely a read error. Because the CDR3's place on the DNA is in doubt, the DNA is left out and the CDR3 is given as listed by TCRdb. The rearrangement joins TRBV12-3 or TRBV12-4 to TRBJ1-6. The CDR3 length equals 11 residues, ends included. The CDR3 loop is CASSLFFDLPK.

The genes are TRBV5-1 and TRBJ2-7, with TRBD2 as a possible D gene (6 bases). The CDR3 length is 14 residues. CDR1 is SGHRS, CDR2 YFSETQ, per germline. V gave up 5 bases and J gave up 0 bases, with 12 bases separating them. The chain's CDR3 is CASRGGASSYEQYF. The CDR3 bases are TGCGCCAGCAGAGGCGGGGCGAGCTCCTACGAGCAGTACTTC.

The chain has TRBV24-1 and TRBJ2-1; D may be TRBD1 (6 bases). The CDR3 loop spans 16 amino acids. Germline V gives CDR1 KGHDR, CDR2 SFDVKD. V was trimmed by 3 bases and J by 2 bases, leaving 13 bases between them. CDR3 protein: CATSDRRGPPYNEQFF. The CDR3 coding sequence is TGTGCCACCAGTGATCGCAGGGGCCCCCCCTACAATGAGCAGTTCTTC.

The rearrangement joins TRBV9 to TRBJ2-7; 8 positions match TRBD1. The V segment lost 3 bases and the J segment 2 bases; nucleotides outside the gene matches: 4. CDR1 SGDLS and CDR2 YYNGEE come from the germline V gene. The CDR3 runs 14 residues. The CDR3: CASSADRGPYEQYF. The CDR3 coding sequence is TGTGCCAGCAGCGCCGACAGGGGCCCCTACGAGCAGTACTTC.

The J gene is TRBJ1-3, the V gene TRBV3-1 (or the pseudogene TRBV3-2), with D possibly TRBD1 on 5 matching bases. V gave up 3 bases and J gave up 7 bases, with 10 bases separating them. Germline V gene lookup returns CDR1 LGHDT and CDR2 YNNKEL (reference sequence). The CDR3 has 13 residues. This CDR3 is CASSQQGRNTIYF. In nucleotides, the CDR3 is TGTGCCAGCAGCCAGCAGGGTCGGAACACCATATATTTT.

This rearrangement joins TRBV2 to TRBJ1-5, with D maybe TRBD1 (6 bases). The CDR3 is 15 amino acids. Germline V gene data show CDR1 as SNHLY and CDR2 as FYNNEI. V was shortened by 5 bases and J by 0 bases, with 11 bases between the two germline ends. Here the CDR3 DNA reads TGTGCCAGCAGTCAGGACAGAGATAGCAATCAGCCCCAGCATTTT. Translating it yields CASSQDRDSNQPQHF.

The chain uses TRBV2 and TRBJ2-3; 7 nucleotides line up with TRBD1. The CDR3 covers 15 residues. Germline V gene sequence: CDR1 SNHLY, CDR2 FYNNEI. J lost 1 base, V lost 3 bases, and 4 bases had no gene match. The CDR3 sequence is CASSDEGAGTDTQYF. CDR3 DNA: TGTGCCAGCAGTGATGAGGGGGCTGGCACAGATACGCAGTATTTT.